The 10 T cell receptor beta chains listed next were all sequenced from one sample in a study. The sorted Tregs were CD4+CD25+CD127-/low cells. TCRdb called the 5' RACE reads again in MiXCR, with one record for every CDR3 protein. Seen here are roughly 9,900 distinct CDR3 sequences, 17% observed once, and the top ten hold 3% to 4%. The sequencing sample was made of Tregs sorted from a lymph node. These receptors were taken from a female donor with breast cancer.

Relative to its sample, this clonotype is medium-sized. This chain uses TRBV10-3 with TRBJ2-7; TRBD2 aligns across 11 bases. Germline loops: CDR1 ENHRY, CDR2 SYGVKD. This CDR3 comprises 14 residues. V shed 3 bases and J 5 bases; nucleotides not matched to a gene: 3. The CDR3 nucleotides are TGTGCCATCAGTGAACTAGCGGGAGTAGACGAGCAGTACTTC. Translation gives CAISELAGVDEQYF.

This clonotype is judged medium-sized. The chain links TRBV4-1 to TRBJ2-2; D remains unclear. Germline lookup yields CDR1 MGHRA and CDR2 YSYEKL. The V end lost 2 bases, the J end lost 6 bases, and 4 bases lay between the germline ends. The CDR3 has 12 amino acids. CDR3 sequence: CASSQPSGELFF. CDR3 coding DNA: TGCGCCAGCAGCCAACCATCCGGGGAGCTGTTTTTT.

Concerning this clonotype: A much larger clone differs by one base, so this may be a read error. The chain recombines TRBV18 with TRBJ2-7; 12 bases fit TRBD2. The germline V gene has CDR1 KGHSH and CDR2 LQKENI. The junction had 12 bases not matched to a gene; V was cut back by 6 bases and J by 6 bases. The CDR3 is 16 amino acids. CDR3 nucleotides: TGTGCCAGCTCTCCCATGACTAGCGGGAGTGTGTGCGAGCAGTACTTC. Its translation: CASSPMTSGSVCEQYF.

The chain employs TRBV2 and TRBJ1-3; D gene unclear. Trimming shortened V by 6 bases and J by 0 bases, and 6 bases separated the two germline ends. This CDR3 spans 13 amino acids. Per the germline V gene, CDR1 is SNHLY and CDR2 is FYNNEI. The CDR3 region is CASRADSGNTIYF. The CDR3 nucleotides are TGTGCCAGCAGAGCAGACTCTGGAAACACCATATATTTT.

This clonotype qualifies as medium-sized. V is TRBV5-1 and J is TRBJ1-3; no reliable D call. Trimming pared 8 bases from V and 1 base from J, leaving 13 bases between. CDR3 length equals 14 residues. In germline, CDR1 is SGHRS, CDR2 YFSETQ. CDR3 protein: CASKETASGNTIYF. The CDR3 bases are TGCGCCAGTAAAGAGACCGCGTCTGGAAACACCATATATTTT.

This clonotype is medium-sized (0.01 to 0.1%) within its sample. This chain uses TRBV29-1 with TRBJ2-3, with D perhaps matching TRBD1 (7 bases). Germline V gives CDR1 SQVTM, CDR2 ANQGSEA. V gave up 1 base and J gave up 3 bases, with 11 bases separating them. The CDR3 has 14 residues. The CDR3: CSVEGPGGTDTQYF. CDR3 nucleotide sequence: TGCAGCGTTGAAGGGCCAGGGGGGACAGATACGCAGTATTTT.

The J gene is TRBJ2-2, the V gene TRBV4-2; D unresolved. V lost 6 bases to trimming and J lost 8 bases, with 13 bases between them. Germline CDR1 LGHNA, CDR2 YNFKEQ. This CDR3 has 13 residues. The CDR3 protein is CASSSEILGELFF. The CDR3 coding sequence is TGTGCCAGCAGTAGTGAGATACTTGGGGAGCTGTTTTTT.

Many counts were recorded for this clonotype. This chain links TRBV20-1 with TRBJ1-1; D is perhaps TRBD1 (5 bases). Germline assignment: CDR1 DFQATT and CDR2 SNEGSKA (reference sequence). V was shortened by 0 bases and J by 5 bases, with 7 bases between the two germline ends. This CDR3 contains 12 residues. The chain's CDR3 is CSARERGTEAFF. In DNA form, the CDR3 reads TGCAGTGCTAGAGAGAGGGGAACTGAAGCTTTCTTT.

Worth noting for this clonotype: This could be a read error, since a much larger clone is one nucleotide away. The genes are TRBV18 and TRBJ2-7, with unresolved D. The germline V gene encodes CDR1 KGHSH and CDR2 LQKENI. The CDR3 consists of 13 residues. V was pared by 5 bases and J by 5 bases, with 13 bases between. The CDR3 DNA is TGTGCCAGCTCAAAAGGACGGTCGAACGAGCAGTACTTC. Amino acid sequence: CASSKGRSNEQYF.

By share, this clonotype counts as medium-sized. The genes are TRBV5-1 and TRBJ2-3; 14 nucleotides match TRBD2. The V segment lost 4 bases and the J segment 2 bases; nucleotides outside the gene matches: 12. The CDR3 contains 19 residues. Per germline, CDR1 SGHRS and CDR2 YFSETQ. The CDR3 nucleotides read TGCGCCAGCAGCCACCCCGGGACTAGCGGGAGTCCCTACACAGATACGCAGTATTTT. Encoded protein: CASSHPGTSGSPYTDTQYF.